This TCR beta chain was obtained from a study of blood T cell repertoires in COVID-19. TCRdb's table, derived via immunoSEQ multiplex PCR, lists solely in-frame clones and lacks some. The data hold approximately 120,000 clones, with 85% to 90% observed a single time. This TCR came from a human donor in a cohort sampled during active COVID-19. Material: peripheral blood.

CDR3 sequence: CASSPLGGSNYGYTF. The DNA for the CDR3 is TGTGCCAGCAGCCCACTGGGGGGATCCAACTATGGCTACACCTTC. This chain uses TRBV7-3 with TRBJ1-2, with a possible D match to TRBD1 (5 bases). Germline values: CDR1 SGHTA, CDR2 FQGTGA. V was clipped by 5 bases and J by 2 bases, with 15 bases between them. The CDR3 loop spans 15 amino acids.